Below are 20 T cell receptor beta chains sequenced from a single sample in a study of blood T cell repertoires in COVID-19. TCRdb's copy holds only in-frame clones and misses some; the assay was immunoSEQ multiplex PCR. The data hold 130,000 or so clones, with approximately 80% observed a single time. Sample: PBMCs or T cells enriched from blood (not recorded which). These receptors were collected from a middle-aged man who had recovered from COVID-19.

V gene TRBV4-3 combines with J gene TRBJ2-7; the match to TRBD1 covers 7 bases. Germline loops: CDR1 LGHNA, CDR2 YSLEER. J lost 2 bases, V lost 5 bases, and 9 bases had no gene match. The CDR3 loop spans 15 amino acids. This CDR3 is CASSLHRGLAYEQYF. CDR3 in DNA: TGCGCCAGCAGCTTACACAGGGGTCTGGCCTACGAGCAGTACTTC.

The chain uses TRBV15 and TRBJ2-7; 12 positions agree with TRBD2. From germline, CDR1 is LNHNV and CDR2 YYDKDF (reference sequence). The CDR3 consists of 16 residues. V was clipped by 0 bases and J by 5 bases; unmatched bases: 5. The DNA for the CDR3 is TGTGCCACCAGCAGAGATTGGCTAGCGGGGGGGAACGAGCAGTACTTC. Translating it yields CATSRDWLAGGNEQYF.

This clone has a single count. This chain joins TRBV6-2 or TRBV6-3 and TRBJ2-2; D uncertain. Per the germline V gene, CDR1 is MNHEY and CDR2 is SVGEGT. Trimming cost V 2 bases and J 7 bases, with 11 bases left between them. This CDR3 has 14 amino acids. Written as DNA, the CDR3 is TGTGCCAGCAGTTACGTCAGTAAATACGGGGAGCTGTTTTTT. Protein sequence: CASSYVSKYGELFF.

The chain joins TRBV7-2 to TRBJ2-2, with TRBD2 identical over 15 bases. V lost 4 bases, J lost 6 bases, and 3 bases stayed unmatched. The CDR3 runs to 16 residues. Germline V gene lookup returns CDR1 SGHTA and CDR2 FQGNSA. CDR3 in amino acids: CASSWTSGGAAGELFF. The CDR3 DNA reads as TGTGCCAGCAGCTGGACTAGCGGGGGGGCGGCCGGGGAGCTGTTTTTT.

The chain uses TRBV25-1 and TRBJ1-6; 8 positions match TRBD1. The CDR3 has 14 residues. The germline CDR1 and CDR2 sequences are MGHDK and SYGVNS. V lost 6 bases to trimming and J lost 13 bases; unmatched junction nucleotides: 11. The chain's CDR3 is CASSGSATGGPLHF. As DNA, the CDR3 is TGTGCCAGCAGCGGATCAGCTACAGGGGGTCCCCTCCACTTT. The full variable domain, rest sourced from reference TRBV25-1 and TRBJ1-6, is EADIYQTPRYLVIGTGKKITLECSQTMGHDKMYWYQQDPGMELHLIHYSYGVNSTEKGDLSSESTVSRIRTEHFPLTLESARPSHTSQYLCASSGSATGGPLHFGNGTRLTVT.

This clone was detected a few times. The chain carries TRBV19 and TRBJ2-7, with 8 bases fitting TRBD2. CDR3 size: 17 residues. Germline V gene sequence: CDR1 LNHDA, CDR2 SQIVND (reference sequence). The V gene end was trimmed by 0 bases and the J gene end by 2 bases; junction bases not matched to a gene: 9. The CDR3 region is CASSIDPQAGVTYEQYF. CDR3 DNA sequence: TGTGCCAGTAGTATAGACCCCCAAGCGGGGGTTACCTACGAGCAGTACTTC.

The chain employs TRBV3-1 (or the pseudogene TRBV3-2) and TRBJ2-5; 8 bases fit TRBD1. Per germline, CDR1 LGHDT and CDR2 YNNKEL (reference sequence). This CDR3 has 14 amino acids. Trimming at V came to 4 bases and at J to 4 bases, leaving 5 bases not matched to a gene. Here the CDR3 reads CASSLIGQGETQYF. The DNA of the CDR3 is TGTGCCAGCAGCCTCATAGGACAGGGAGAGACCCAGTACTTC.

The genes are TRBV7-2 and TRBJ2-7; TRBD2 aligns across 12 bases. V lost 1 base and J lost 4; bases outside the gene matches: 2. CDR3 size: 15 residues. In germline, CDR1 is SGHTA, CDR2 FQGNSA. CDR3 coding DNA: TGTGCCAGCAGCTTAGTCACTAGCGGGGGGTACGAGCAGTACTTC. This encodes CASSLVTSGGYEQYF.

The rearrangement joins TRBV3-1 (or the pseudogene TRBV3-2) to TRBJ2-7; no clear D. Germline values: CDR1 LGHDT, CDR2 YNNKEL (reference sequence). Trimming pared 0 bases from V and 9 bases from J, leaving 12 bases between. CDR3 length: 13 residues. CDR3 loop: CASSQEIPGGQYF. DNA of the CDR3: TGTGCCAGCAGCCAAGAAATTCCAGGTGGGCAGTACTTC.

This clone was recorded only once. The chain joins TRBV6-2 or TRBV6-3 to TRBJ2-7; 7 bases align to TRBD1. Germline CDR1 is MNHEY and CDR2 is SVGEGT. This CDR3 has 16 amino acids. V lost 0 bases to trimming and J lost 3 bases; unmatched junction nucleotides: 8. The CDR3 spells CASSYSPTGVFYEQYF. The CDR3 bases are TGTGCCAGCAGTTACTCTCCTACAGGGGTTTTCTACGAGCAGTACTTC.

This sequence joins TRBV7-2 and TRBJ2-3; 7 bases agree with TRBD2. The CDR3 length is 14 residues. The trim removed 1 base at V and 6 bases at J, leaving 4 bases unmatched. CDR1 is SGHTA and CDR2 is FQGNSA in the germline V gene. The CDR3 here is CASSLGGGSDTQYF. The DNA for the CDR3 is TGTGCCAGCAGCTTAGGGGGGGGATCGGATACGCAGTATTTT.

This chain uses TRBV7-2 with TRBJ2-7; possible D gene TRBD1, 6 bases. The length of the CDR3 is 16 residues. CDR1 SGHTA and CDR2 FQGNSA come from the germline V gene. V dropped 2 bases and J dropped 3 bases, with 17 bases sitting between them. The chain's CDR3 is CASSLNRRGGSYEQYF. As DNA, the CDR3 is TGTGCCAGCAGCTTAAACCGCAGGGGTGGAAGCTACGAGCAGTACTTC.

The chain carries TRBV5-1 and TRBJ1-1; 10 nucleotides line up with TRBD1. The length of the CDR3 is 14 residues. The trim removed 4 bases at V and 1 base at J, leaving 1 base unmatched. The germline gives CDR1 SGHRS, CDR2 YFSETQ. The CDR3 DNA reads TGCGCCAGCAGCGGACAGGGGGGGAACACTGAAGCTTTCTTT. Protein product: CASSGQGGNTEAFF.

This chain connects TRBV11-2 to TRBJ1-5; D is ambiguous. The CDR3 runs 15 residues. The V end lost 3 bases, the J end lost 2 bases, and 11 bases lay between the germline ends. Germline assignment: CDR1 SGHAT and CDR2 FQNNGV. CDR3 in amino acids: CASSFQTARNQPQHF. CDR3 sequence (DNA): TGTGCCAGCAGCTTTCAAACAGCCCGCAATCAGCCCCAGCATTTT. Filled out from reference TRBV11-2 and TRBJ1-5, the complete variable domain reads EAGVAQSPRYKIIEKRQSVAFWCNPISGHATLYWYQQILGQGPKLLIQFQNNGVVDDSQLPKDRFSAERLKGVDSTLKIQPAKLEDSAVYLCASSFQTARNQPQHFGDGTRLSIL.

The sample holds a few counts of this clone. The rearrangement uses TRBV7-3 and TRBJ2-2, with 7 bases fitting TRBD1. CDR1 is SGHTA, CDR2 FQGTGA, per germline. The CDR3 is 15 residues long. With 2 bases clipped from V and 4 bases from J, the junction kept 4 bases outside the gene matches. The chain's CDR3 is CASSLPGQPTGELFF. The CDR3 DNA reads TGTGCCAGCAGCTTACCGGGACAGCCCACCGGGGAGCTGTTTTTT.

The chain joins TRBV24-1 to TRBJ2-3, with D unresolved. In germline, CDR1 is KGHDR, CDR2 SFDVKD. This CDR3 comprises 11 residues. Trimming took 7 bases from V and 2 from J, leaving 3 bases between them. CDR3 in DNA: TGTGCCACCAGCCTCACAGATACGCAGTATTTT. Protein product: CATSLTDTQYF.

The V and J genes are TRBV19 and TRBJ1-2; 9 positions match TRBD1. J gave up 7 bases and V 6 bases, and 6 bases lay outside the gene matches. From germline, CDR1 is LNHDA and CDR2 SQIVND (reference sequence). The CDR3 consists of 13 residues. The CDR3 reads CASRGQGSGGYTF. For the CDR3, the DNA is TGTGCCAGTAGGGGACAGGGTAGCGGTGGCTACACCTTC.

This chain connects TRBV5-1 to TRBJ1-5; 7 nucleotides match TRBD1. Per germline, CDR1 SGHRS and CDR2 YFSETQ. The CDR3 has 15 amino acids. Trimming cost V 2 bases and J 3 bases; bases outside gene matches: 5. CDR3 in amino acids: CASSLGDSSNQPQHF. CDR3 nucleotide sequence: TGCGCCAGCAGCTTAGGGGACAGCTCCAATCAGCCCCAGCATTTT.

The chain employs TRBV30 and TRBJ1-4, with no clear D. CDR3 length equals 13 residues. Germline-derived CDR1 and CDR2 are GTSNPN and SVGIG (reference sequence). V lost 0 bases to trimming and J lost 5 bases, with 7 bases between them. CDR3 amino acids: CAWSVRENEKLFF. The DNA for the CDR3 is TGTGCCTGGAGTGTACGGGAAAATGAAAAACTGTTTTTT.

The chain links TRBV5-1 to TRBJ2-5; 7 positions match TRBD2. CDR1 is SGHRS, CDR2 YFSETQ, per germline. V lost 4 bases and J lost 2; bases outside the gene matches: 8. This CDR3 comprises 15 residues. The chain's CDR3 is CASSGSGTTQETQYF. CDR3 DNA: TGCGCCAGCAGCGGCTCCGGGACTACGCAAGAGACCCAGTACTTC.